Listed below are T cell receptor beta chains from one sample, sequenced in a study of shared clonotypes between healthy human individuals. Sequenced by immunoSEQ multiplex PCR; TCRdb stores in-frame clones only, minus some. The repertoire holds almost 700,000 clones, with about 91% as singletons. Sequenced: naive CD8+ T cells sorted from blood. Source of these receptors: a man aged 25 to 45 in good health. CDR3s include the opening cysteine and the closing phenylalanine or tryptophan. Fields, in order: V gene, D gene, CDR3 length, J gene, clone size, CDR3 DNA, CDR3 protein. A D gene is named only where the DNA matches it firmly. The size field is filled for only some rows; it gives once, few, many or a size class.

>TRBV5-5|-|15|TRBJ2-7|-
TGTGCCAGCAGCTTCTCCGGACAGCCTCGAAACGAGCAGTACTTC
CASSFSGQPRNEQYF
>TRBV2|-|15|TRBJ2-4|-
TGTGCCAGCAGTGACCTGACAGGAGACAAAAACATTCAGTACTTC
CASSDLTGDKNIQYF
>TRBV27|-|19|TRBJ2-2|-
TGTGCCAGCAGTCTCTCGTCTACCCGAATACACGCGAACACCGGGGAGCTGTTTTTT
CASSLSSTRIHANTGELFF
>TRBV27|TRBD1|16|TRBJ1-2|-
TGTGCCAGCAGTTCCTTGCCTCCAGGGGGCATCTATGGCTACACCTTC
CASSSLPPGGIYGYTF
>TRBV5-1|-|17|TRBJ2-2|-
TGCGCCAGCAGCTTGGCGGGGGCCAGGGTGAACACCGGGGAGCTGTTTTTT
CASSLAGARVNTGELFF
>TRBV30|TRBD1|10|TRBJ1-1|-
TGTGCCTGGTCACAGGGGAACGCTTTCTTT
CAWSQGNAFF
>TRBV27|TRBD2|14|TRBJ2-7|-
TGTGCCAGCAGTACACCGACTAGCGGGTACGAGCAGTACTTC
CASSTPTSGYEQYF
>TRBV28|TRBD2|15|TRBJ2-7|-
TGTGCCAGCACCAAGACTAGCGGGAGTATCTACGAGCAGTACTTC
CASTKTSGSIYEQYF
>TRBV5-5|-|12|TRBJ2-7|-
TGTGCCAGCAGCTGGGCAGGGCACGAGCAGTACTTC
CASSWAGHEQYF
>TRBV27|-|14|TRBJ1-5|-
TGTGCCAGCAATCCAGGACGGAGCAATCAGCCCCAGCATTTT
CASNPGRSNQPQHF
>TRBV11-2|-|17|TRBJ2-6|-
TGTGCCAGCAGCTTAAGGCGAAGGGGGGCTGGGGCCAACGTCCTGACTTTC
CASSLRRRGAGANVLTF
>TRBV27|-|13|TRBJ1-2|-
TGTGCCAGCAGCTCAGGGATGGACTATGGCTACACCTTC
CASSSGMDYGYTF
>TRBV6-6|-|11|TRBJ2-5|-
TGTGCCAGCAGTTACGCGGAGACCCAGTACTTC
CASSYAETQYF
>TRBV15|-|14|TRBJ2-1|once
TGTGCCACCAGCGCACGACTTTCCGACAATGAGCAGTTCTTC
CATSARLSDNEQFF
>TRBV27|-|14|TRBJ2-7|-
TGTGCCAGCAGTTTAAATGGGAACTCCTACGAGCAGTACTTC
CASSLNGNSYEQYF
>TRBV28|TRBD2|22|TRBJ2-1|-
TGTGCCAGCAGTTTAGTCCCCCGGGGGCGGGAGGGGCCCCTTAGCTCCTACAATGAGCAGTTCTTC
CASSLVPRGREGPLSSYNEQFF
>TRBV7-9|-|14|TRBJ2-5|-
TGTGCCAGCAGCTTAACGGGGCCGGGGGAGACCCAGTACTTC
CASSLTGPGETQYF
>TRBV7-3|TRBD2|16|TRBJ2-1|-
TGTGCCAGCAGCCCCCGGAGTAGCGGGGTTTACAATGAGCAGTTCTTC
CASSPRSSGVYNEQFF
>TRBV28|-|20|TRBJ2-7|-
TGTGCCAGCAGTTTAAGGGCAGGCCTATTACACCGAACGAGCTCCTACGAGCAGTACTTC
CASSLRAGLLHRTSSYEQYF
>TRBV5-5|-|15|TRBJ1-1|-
TGTGCCAGCAGCCCTCGGGACACTACGAACACTGAAGCTTTCTTT
CASSPRDTTNTEAFF
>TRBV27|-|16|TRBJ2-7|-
TGTGCCAGCAGCCCTCCTTGGCGCGGGAAGAGGGGCGAGCAGTACTTC
CASSPPWRGKRGEQYF
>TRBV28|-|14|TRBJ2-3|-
TGTGCCAGCAGCCAGGGTATGGGGACAGATACGCAGTATTTT
CASSQGMGTDTQYF
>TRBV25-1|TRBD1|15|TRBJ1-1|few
TGTGCCAGCAGTACCCGGACAGGGAGGAACACTGAAGCTTTCTTT
CASSTRTGRNTEAFF
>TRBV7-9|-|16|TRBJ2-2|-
TGTGCCAGCAGCCCACAATCCCAAGCGAACACCGGGGAGCTGTTTTTT
CASSPQSQANTGELFF
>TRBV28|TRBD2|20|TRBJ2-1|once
TGTGCCAGCAGTAGCCCCCCGGGACTAGCGGGAGGGCCTCAATACAATGAGCAGTTCTTC
CASSSPPGLAGGPQYNEQFF
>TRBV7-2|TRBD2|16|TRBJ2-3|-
TGTGCCAGCAGTTTAGCGGGACCCGCTAGCACAGATACGCAGTATTTT
CASSLAGPASTDTQYF
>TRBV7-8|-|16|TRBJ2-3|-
TGTGCCAGCAGGCAACAGGGATTTTCCCGCACAGATACGCAGTATTTT
CASRQQGFSRTDTQYF
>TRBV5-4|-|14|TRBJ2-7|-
TGTGCCAGCAGCTTGGAAAGTACCCCCTACGAGCAGTACTTC
CASSLESTPYEQYF
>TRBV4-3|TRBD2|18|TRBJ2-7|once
TGCGCCAGCAGCCAAGATCAGCGGGGGCCAGGGCTCACTGCCGAGCAGTACTTC
CASSQDQRGPGLTAEQYF
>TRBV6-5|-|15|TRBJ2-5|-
TGTGCCAGCAGTTACTCCGGACAGTTCCAAGAGACCCAGTACTTC
CASSYSGQFQETQYF
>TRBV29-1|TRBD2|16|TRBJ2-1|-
TGCAGCGTTGAAGGGACTAGCGGGATATCCTACAATGAGCAGTTCTTC
CSVEGTSGISYNEQFF